This T cell receptor beta chain was obtained from a study of cytomegalovirus exposure and HLA in healthy donors. General study findings and limits: A few chains tied to CMV proved CMV antigen-specific in vitro. Rare TCR sequences dominated, though some public TCRs recurred in many donors.

Points on this clone: Its antigen remains unidentified.

Donors were ostensibly healthy at sampling, although undocumented immune exposures were probable. CDR3 length equals 16 residues. V lost 7 bases to trimming and J lost 0 bases; unmatched junction nucleotides: 12. Germline V gene sequence: CDR1 SQVTM, CDR2 ANQGSEA. Primers included in the PCR were 60 Vbeta and 13 Jbeta primers. As processed by the authors: As a later analysis found, there were approximately 80 million unique TCR beta chains, of which roughly 11 million were shared. TCRdb keeps only in-frame clones here, not all; method: immunoSEQ multiplex PCR. That table furnishes V, J and clone size, whereas the DNA furnished D and trimming. Among over 200,000 clones listed, under 90% were seen once.

The TCR comes from a human donor in good health. V gene TRBV29-1 combines with J gene TRBJ2-1; 7 bases map to TRBD2. Sequences were obtained from PBMCs. The CDR3 nucleotides are TGCAGCGCCTACGGACGGGGCGGGAGCTCCTACAATGAGCAGTTCTTC. Translated: CSAYGRGGSSYNEQFF.